This TCR beta chain was sequenced during a study of T cells in Graves' hyperthyroidism and ophthalmopathy. Study-wide results and limits: The model predicted ophthalmopathy a median around 6.5 months before onset.

The investigators amplified TCR beta CDR3 regions from RNA transcripts. Initially, a first-round RT-PCR of the TCR CDR3 employed the HTBI primer set. Each CDR3 protein is one row after TCRdb ran MiXCR on the multiplex PCR reads. The sample has around 600,000 distinct CDR3 sequences; around 15% are singletons. In this sample, this clonotype turned up many times. What it recognizes is unknown. The ends lost 4 bases at V and 5 bases at J; junction bases unmatched: 22. CDR3 size: 20 residues. Germline assignment: CDR1 SGHTA and CDR2 FQGNSA. This clonotype originated in a woman between 35 and 50 years old with Graves' ophthalmopathy. Sequences were obtained from blood. The chain employs TRBV7-2 and TRBJ1-2, with 10 bases matching TRBD1. The CDR3 sequence is CASSSNFRDRGLPRTYGYTF. CDR3 coding DNA: TGTGCCAGCAGCTCAAATTTCCGGGACAGGGGATTACCCAGAACGTATGGCTACACCTTC.